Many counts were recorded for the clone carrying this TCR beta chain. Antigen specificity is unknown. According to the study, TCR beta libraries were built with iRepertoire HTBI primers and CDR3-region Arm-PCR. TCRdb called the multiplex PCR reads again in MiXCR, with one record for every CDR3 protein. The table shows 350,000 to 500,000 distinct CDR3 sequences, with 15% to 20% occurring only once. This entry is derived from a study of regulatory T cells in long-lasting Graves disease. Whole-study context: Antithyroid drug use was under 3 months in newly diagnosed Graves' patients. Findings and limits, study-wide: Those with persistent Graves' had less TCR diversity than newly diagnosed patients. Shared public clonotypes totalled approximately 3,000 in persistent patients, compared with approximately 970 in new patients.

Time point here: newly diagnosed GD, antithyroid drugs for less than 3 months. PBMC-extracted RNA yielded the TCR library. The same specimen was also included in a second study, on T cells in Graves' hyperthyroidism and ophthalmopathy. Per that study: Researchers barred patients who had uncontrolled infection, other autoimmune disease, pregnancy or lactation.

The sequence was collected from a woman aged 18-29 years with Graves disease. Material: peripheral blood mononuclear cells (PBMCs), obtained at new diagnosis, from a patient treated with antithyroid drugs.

The chain's CDR3 is CASIHRGGDSGLYEQYF. The CDR3 bases are TGTGCCAGCATTCACAGGGGTGGGGACAGCGGGTTGTACGAGCAGTACTTC. The chain couples TRBV6-1 to TRBJ2-7, with D perhaps TRBD1 (7 bases). CDR3 length equals 17 residues. The V and J ends lost 7 bases and 4 bases respectively, with 26 bases between them. Germline V gene lookup returns CDR1 MNHNS and CDR2 SASEGT.